This T cell receptor (beta chain) derives from a study of T-cell memory formation after mild COVID-19. MiXCR was run by TCRdb on the 5' RACE reads, yielding one entry per CDR3 protein. The sample lists around 320,000 distinct CDR3 sequences; roughly an eighth were seen once. Germline CDR1 reads LGHNA; CDR2 reads YSLEER. V lost 4 bases and J lost 10, with 13 bases in between. The CDR3 consists of 12 residues. Sequencing was performed on PBMCs or a T cell subset sorted from them (not recorded which). The chain uses TRBV4-3 and TRBJ1-2; D gene ambiguous. The TCR sequence derives from a young man who had mild COVID-19 (a few samples of this study predate the infection). Cell type and time point are not known. CDR3 sequence reads: CASSRSRDLYTF. As DNA, the CDR3 is TGCGCCAGCAGCCGCTCAAGAGACCTCTACACCTTC.